The sequence of this TCR beta chain was determined in a study of T cells in Graves' hyperthyroidism and ophthalmopathy (dated by TCRdb to between 2018 and 2021). Study-level background: Peripheral blood was sampled at the time of initial diagnosis, prior to any treatment. According to the paper, TCR Vbeta CDR3 sequencing was carried out on approximately 140 peripheral blood samples, which came from around 43 ophthalmopathy, approximately 72 hyperthyroidism and roughly 17 progressor patients. An independent validation cohort of around 19 hyperthyroidism patients and 17 patients who later progressed to ophthalmopathy tested prospective prediction of ophthalmopathy. A discovery cohort of fewer than 110 patients, roughly 45 with Graves' ophthalmopathy and approximately 60 with stable Graves' hyperthyroidism, was used to find distinguishing TCR V-J signatures. Following sampling, methimazole starting at 30 mg daily was given to hyperthyroidism patients, and high-dose intravenous methylprednisolone was given to ophthalmopathy patients. Thyroid tissue and blood T-cell repertoires from six or seven Graves' hyperthyroidism patients were also compared in the study. The roughly 90 discovery patients were divided at random into training and test sets in a 7:3 ratio.

Hyperthyroidism patients were newly diagnosed, had a disease duration of under 2 months, and were aged 18 to 65 years. Exclusion was applied to patients with uncontrolled infections, other autoimmune diseases, pregnancy or lactation. Diagnoses were based on clinical symptoms, serum thyroxine and TRAb, thyroid ultrasound and orbital computed tomography. For progressor patients, blood was drawn at the first diagnosis of hyperthyroidism, before any ophthalmopathy symptoms had appeared. PBMCs were separated from 10 ml of fresh peripheral blood using Ficoll-Paque density gradient centrifugation. Progressor patients were first diagnosed with Graves' hyperthyroidism and then developed ophthalmopathy during follow-up. Trizol reagent was used to extract total RNA, and RNA quality was then checked on an Agilent 2100 Bioanalyzer. The V end gives up 6 bases and the J end 2 bases, leaving 9 bases in the junction not matched to a gene. Its CDR3 holds 17 amino acids, cysteine through phenylalanine. Only the CDR3 region is kept as DNA, spanning 51 bases read in frame from base 1.

The table lists this clonotype with a few counts. The clone's antigen remains unknown. One base away there is no much larger clone; base qualities are not given. Here is what the overall study found, with its caveats: During validation, the model predicted progression to ophthalmopathy a median of roughly six months ahead of onset, with approximately 71% sensitivity and under 85% specificity. No statistical method was used to set the sample size in advance, and investigators knew the group allocation. In cross-validation, a model built on a 13 V-J signature told ophthalmopathy apart from stable hyperthyroidism with 85% to 90% sensitivity and about 81% specificity, and in testing the same model reached 80%/75%. Most expanded thyroid clonotypes (frequency above 0.001) were also detected in blood, suggesting blood repertoires may reflect thyroid immune responses.

Amplification of TCR beta CDR3 regions was carried out from RNA transcripts. The TCR CDR3 was subjected to a first round of RT-PCR using the HTBI primer set and the Qiagen OneStep RT-PCR kit. The libraries were constructed in a second round of multiplex PCR and then size-selected and purified. Libraries were sequenced paired-end with 100 bp reads on an Illumina HiSeq2000. From the authors' description of their analysis: Raw data were processed with SOAPnuke, discarding reads with adapters, uncalled bases, mean Phred below 15, or no exact constant-primer or identifier match. High-quality paired reads were merged using COPE v1.2.5, and each unique nucleotide sequence was defined as a clonotype. MiTCR v1.1 was used to align the clonotypes against IMGT TRBV, TRBD and TRBJ reference segments. The analysis was restricted to V-J combinations with a frequency above 0.0001, which together covered 99% to 99.2% of the repertoires. The TCS score was defined as F50 (clonal expansion) divided by E x V (chaos), with BLOSUM62-based TCRdist calculated between CDR3 peptides within each V-J. Welch's t-statistics and random forest reduced 450 to 600 V-J features to 13, which were used in a naive Bayes classifier (R e1071). The raw public reads went through TCRdb reprocessing: fastp at Q25, MiXCR clone calling, in-frame beta chains kept. Records with the same CDR3 protein are collapsed into one entry carrying the most frequent genes and DNA. These V and J calls rely on TCRdb rather than the paper's analysis. The sample data list roughly 580,000 distinct CDR3 sequences, and approximately 14% of these were observed just once. 4.5% to 6% of the sample is in the top ten clones.

This clonotype originated in a woman between 25 and 40 years old with Graves' hyperthyroidism that later progressed to Graves' ophthalmopathy. The sequence links TRBV12-3 or TRBV12-4 to TRBJ1-3, and 11 junction bases match TRBD1. Sequences were obtained from blood. At the DNA level, the sequence is TGTGCCAGCAGGGGGGCTCCGGGACAGGGGGCTGGAAACACCATATATTTT. The resulting protein is CASRGAPGQGAGNTIYF.